This T cell receptor beta chain was sequenced during a study of blood T cell repertoires in COVID-19. Germline values: CDR1 LGHNA, CDR2 YSLEER. With 4 bases clipped from V and 3 bases from J, the junction kept 5 bases outside the gene matches. The length of the CDR3 is 15 residues. Measured with immunoSEQ multiplex PCR; TCRdb has only the in-frame clones, and not every one. Of 200,000 to 250,000 clones in the sample, about 80% were seen once. This chain connects TRBV4-3 to TRBJ2-1, with TRBD1 matching 8 bases. Sequencing used PBMCs or T cells enriched from blood (not recorded which). This TCR was recovered from a woman in her fifties or sixties who had been exposed to COVID-19. CDR3 loop: CASSPTGGLYNEQFF. The CDR3 bases are TGCGCCAGCAGCCCAACAGGGGGACTCTACAATGAGCAGTTCTTC.